Below, 4 T cell receptor beta chains from the same sample are listed, as sequenced in a study of CD8+CD57+ T cells in acquired aplastic anemia. It was genomic DNA that served as the template for profiling TCR beta VDJ and CDR3. TCRdb reprocessed the reads via MiXCR and lists one record per CDR3 protein. Of hundreds of thousands of distinct CDR3 sequences listed, 65% to 80% were seen once; the top ten hold 4%. The sample consisted of sorted CD4+, CD8+, or CD8+CD57+ T cells (not recorded which) from PBMCs. The receptors were gathered from a human donor in good health, serving as a control.

CDR3 amino acids: CASSLGGANYGYTF. In DNA form, the CDR3 reads TGTGCCAGCTCCTTAGGGGGGGCTAACTATGGCTACACCTTC. The chain is built from TRBV12-3 or TRBV12-4 and TRBJ1-2; a possible D gene is TRBD1 (6 bases). The CDR3 covers 14 residues. Trimming removed 8 bases at V and 0 bases at J, with 13 bases between.

The chain employs TRBV12-3 or TRBV12-4 and TRBJ2-7; TRBD1 matches 7 bases. V was pared by 9 bases and J by 2 bases, with 10 bases of the junction left unmatched. The CDR3 is made up of 14 amino acids. This CDR3 is CARRTAGQAYEQYF. The CDR3 nucleotides read TGTGCCAGGCGGACAGCTGGACAGGCCTACGAGCAGTACTTC.

This chain uses TRBV6-6 with TRBJ1-6; D not certain. Germline loops: CDR1 MNHNY, CDR2 SVGAGI (reference sequence). The CDR3 contains 13 residues. The germline V and J ends were trimmed by 8 bases and 9 bases, with 14 bases remaining between them. CDR3 nucleotide sequence: TGTGCCAGCCTGGTAGTCATGGCTTCACCCCTCCACTTT. It encodes CASLVVMASPLHF.

This clonotype appeared many times. The chain recombines TRBV5-1 with TRBJ1-1; 7 positions match TRBD1. With 0 bases clipped from V and 3 bases from J, the junction kept 5 bases outside the gene matches. CDR1 and CDR2 (germline): SGHRS, YFSETQ. The CDR3 contains 15 residues. The CDR3 reads CASSLAPGGDTEAFF. The CDR3, as DNA: TGCGCCAGCAGCTTGGCGCCAGGGGGAGACACTGAAGCTTTCTTT.